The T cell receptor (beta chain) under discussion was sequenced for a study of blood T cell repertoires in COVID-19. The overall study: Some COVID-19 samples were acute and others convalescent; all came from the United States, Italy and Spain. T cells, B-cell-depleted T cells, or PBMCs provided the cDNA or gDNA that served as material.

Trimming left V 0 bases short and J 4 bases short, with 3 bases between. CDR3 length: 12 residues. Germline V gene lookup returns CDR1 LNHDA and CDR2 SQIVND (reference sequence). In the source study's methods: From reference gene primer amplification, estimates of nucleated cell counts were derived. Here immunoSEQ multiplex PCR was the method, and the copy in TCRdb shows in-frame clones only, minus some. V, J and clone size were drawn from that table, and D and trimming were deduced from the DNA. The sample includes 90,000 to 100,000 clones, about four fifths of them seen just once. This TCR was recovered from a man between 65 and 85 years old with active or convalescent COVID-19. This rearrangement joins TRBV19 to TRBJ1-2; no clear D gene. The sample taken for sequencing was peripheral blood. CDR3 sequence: CASSIELYGYTF. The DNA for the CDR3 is TGTGCCAGTAGTATAGAACTCTATGGCTACACCTTC.